Included here is one TCR beta chain sequence, with context. The target antigen is unknown. A second PCR, run for about 6 to 11 cycles, used a sample-barcoded 5' primer plus a J-beta primer mix. TCRdb recomputed calls from the 5' RACE reads with MiXCR, one row per CDR3 protein. The sample has hundreds of thousands of distinct CDR3 sequences, roughly 30% seen once. This sample was taken from a study of blood T cells in healthy people across ages. General observations from the study: Possibly confounding the expanded clonotype changes was the fact that donor CMV status was unknown. Age brought a roughly linear fall in TCR beta diversity measured per million T cells.

Looked up from germline, CDR1 is SGHRS and CDR2 is YFSETQ. This CDR3 region has 17 residues. After removal of 4 bases from V and 1 base from J, the junction contained 10 bases not matched to a gene. V is TRBV5-1 and J is TRBJ2-2, with 7 bases fitting TRBD1. The sequencing sample was made of blood. The sequence was obtained from a woman of 80 years or more in good health. CDR3 amino acids: CASSPGWGQMNTGELFF. The DNA for the CDR3 is TGCGCCAGCAGCCCCGGGTGGGGACAGATGAACACCGGGGAGCTGTTTTTT. The full variable domain, rest sourced from reference TRBV5-1 and TRBJ2-2, is KAGVTQTPRYLIKTRGQQVTLSCSPISGHRSVSWYQQTPGQGLQFLFEYFSETQRNKGNFPGRFSGRQFSNSRSEMNVSTLELGDSALYLCASSPGWGQMNTGELFFGEGSRLTVL.